The 2 T cell receptor beta chains listed next were all sequenced from one sample in a study of blood T cell repertoires in COVID-19. Profiled with immunoSEQ multiplex PCR; TCRdb holds only in-frame clones, not every one. The table has around 300,000 clones, around four fifths seen once. The sequenced material came from peripheral blood. The receptors derive from a woman between 45 and 65 years old who had recovered from COVID-19.

The V and J genes are TRBV15 and TRBJ2-5; 8 bases are a match to TRBD1. Germline trimming cut 1 base from V and 3 bases from J; bases unmatched to any gene: 4. Germline lookup yields CDR1 LNHNV and CDR2 YYDKDF (reference sequence). The CDR3 covers 15 residues. CDR3 coding DNA: TGTGCCACCAGCAGAGTTCCGACAGGGGAAGAGACCCAGTACTTC. Its protein product is CATSRVPTGEETQYF.

The chain combines TRBV4-1 with TRBJ2-7; TRBD2 matches 13 bases. With 1 base clipped from V and 4 bases from J, the junction kept 4 bases outside the gene matches. The CDR3 loop spans 16 amino acids. Germline CDR1 is MGHRA and CDR2 is YSYEKL. CDR3 residues: CASSQGTSGGAYEQYF. CDR3 DNA sequence: TGCGCCAGCAGCCAAGGAACTAGCGGGGGGGCTTACGAGCAGTACTTC.